The 5 T cell receptor beta chains below were found in one sample sequenced in a study of radiotherapy plus CTLA-4 blockade in lung cancer (dated 2018 in TCRdb). The library was prepared using the immunoSEQ multiplex PCR assay. The table comes from immuneACCESS by way of TCRdb, which keeps in-frame sequences with V and J called. Part of the clones is missing from these tables; in studies checked, under half for an unresolved V gene and the rest for unknown reasons. This sample holds approximately 60,000 clones; approximately 84% were observed only once. Under 7% of the sample is held by the ten biggest clonotypes. The source material was peripheral blood, sampled from a patient treated with radiotherapy plus ipilimumab. Every receptor here comes from a human donor with non-small cell lung cancer whose response to radiotherapy plus ipilimumab could not be evaluated.

The V gene is TRBV7-6, the J gene TRBJ2-2; no clear D gene. Germline CDR1 reads SGHVS; CDR2 reads FNYEAQ. The CDR3 spans 17 residues. V was shortened by 1 base and J by 2 bases, with 14 bases between the two germline ends. This CDR3 reads CASSLEVRQANTGELFF. In DNA, the CDR3 is TGTGCCAGCAGCTTAGAAGTCAGGCAGGCTAACACCGGGGAGCTGTTTTTT.

This chain connects TRBV5-1 to TRBJ2-1, with unresolved D. The CDR3 is 14 amino acids. The V gene lost 4 bases and the J gene lost 4 bases, with 12 bases spanning the gap. Germline V gene sequence: CDR1 SGHRS, CDR2 YFSETQ. CDR3 sequence: CASSRTRLYNEQFF. CDR3 nucleotides: TGCGCCAGCAGCCGAACCCGACTTTACAATGAGCAGTTCTTC. Full variable domain (missing parts from reference TRBV5-1 and TRBJ2-1): KAGVTQTPRYLIKTRGQQVTLSCSPISGHRSVSWYQQTPGQGLQFLFEYFSETQRNKGNFPGRFSGRQFSNSRSEMNVSTLELGDSALYLCASSRTRLYNEQFFGPGTRLTVL.

The rearrangement joins TRBV5-6 to TRBJ2-7; tentatively, D is TRBD1 (5 bases). Germline loops: CDR1 SGHDT, CDR2 YYEEEE. V lost 2 bases, J lost 1 base, and 13 bases lay in between. The CDR3 has 15 residues. CDR3 amino acids: CASSLKGHGSYEQYF. The CDR3 nucleotides are TGTGCCAGCAGCTTAAAGGGGCATGGGTCCTACGAGCAGTACTTC.

This clone was observed a handful of times. The rearrangement links TRBV25-1 to TRBJ2-1; 8 positions agree with TRBD2. The V segment lost 1 base and the J segment 5 bases; nucleotides outside the gene matches: 7. The CDR3 contains 16 residues. Looked up from germline, CDR1 is MGHDK and CDR2 is SYGVNS. CDR3 sequence: CASSESKREFNNEQFF. For the CDR3, the DNA is TGTGCCAGCAGTGAATCGAAGCGGGAGTTCAACAATGAGCAGTTCTTC.

The chain carries TRBV6-6 and TRBJ2-5; the D gene is possibly TRBD1 (5 bases). The J call may not be correct, given that the DNA end is closer to TRBJ2-7. Germline CDR1 and CDR2: MNHNY and SVGAGI (reference sequence). There are 13 residues in the CDR3. The CDR3 sequence is CASSYDRTYEQYF. CDR3 bases: TGTGCCAGCAGTTACGACAGAACCTACGAGCAGTACTTC.